A selection of T cell receptor beta chains follows, all from one sample in a study of OX40 agonist ivuxolimab in advanced cancers. The method was immunoSEQ multiplex PCR; TCRdb's version includes in-frame clones alone and lacks a portion of them. The table has around 82,000 clones, around 90% seen once; the top ten hold about 0.78%. Sequenced material: CD4+ or CD8+ T cells sorted from blood, taken in a trial of the OX40 agonist ivuxolimab. The origin of the receptors is an adult with an advanced solid tumor such as melanoma, head and neck, liver or kidney cancer. CDR3s include the opening cysteine and the closing phenylalanine or tryptophan. D genes are given only for firm matches. The size entry is marked missing in some rows and otherwise reads once, few, many or a size class.

size	D	J	V	CDR3	DNA
-	-	TRBJ2-1	TRBV5-4	CASTSGQSSSYNEQFF	TGTGCCAGCACCTCCGGACAGAGCTCTTCCTACAATGAGCAGTTCTTC
once	TRBD2	TRBJ2-5	TRBV7-3	CASSLGLAGETQYF	TGTGCCAGCAGCTTGGGACTAGCGGGAGAGACCCAGTACTTC
-	-	TRBJ2-1	TRBV7-9	CASLRVDSSYNEQFF	TGTGCCAGCTTGAGGGTGGACAGCTCCTACAATGAGCAGTTCTTC
-	-	TRBJ2-2	TRBV6-6	CASTQPSRGVGELFF	TGTGCCAGCACCCAACCAAGCAGGGGGGTCGGGGAGCTGTTTTTT
-	-	TRBJ2-5	TRBV23-1	CATNRGGARRETQYF	TGCGCCACCAACAGGGGGGGCGCAAGGAGGGAGACCCAGTACTTC
-	-	TRBJ2-2	TRBV6-5	CASSYSEGTGELFF	TGTGCCAGCAGTTACTCGGAAGGCACCGGGGAGCTGTTTTTT
-	-	TRBJ2-7	TRBV28	CASSSSVYEQYF	TGTGCCAGCAGTTCCTCGGTCTACGAGCAGTACTTC
-	TRBD1	TRBJ2-1	TRBV9	CASTRTGRENEQFF	TGTGCCAGCACCCGGACAGGGCGCGAGAATGAGCAGTTCTTC
-	TRBD2	TRBJ2-1	TRBV5-1	CASSLGTSAVEQFF	TGCGCCAGCAGCTTGGGGACTAGCGCGGTTGAGCAGTTCTTC
-	-	TRBJ2-7	TRBV18	CASSTEYEQYF	TGTGCCAGCTCAACAGAATACGAGCAGTACTTC
-	TRBD1	TRBJ2-3	TRBV11-2	CASSYLTGGQTDTQYF	TGTGCCAGCAGCTATTTGACAGGGGGCCAGACAGATACGCAGTATTTT
-	-	TRBJ2-1	TRBV27	CASKGLAVDEQFF	TGTGCCAGCAAAGGACTCGCGGTCGATGAGCAGTTCTTC
-	TRBD2	TRBJ2-3	TRBV7-3	CASSQGLAGADTQYF	TGTGCCAGCAGCCAAGGACTAGCGGGAGCCGATACGCAGTATTTT
-	-	TRBJ2-7	TRBV11-3	CASTPLYEQYF	TGTGCCAGCACCCCTTTGTACGAGCAGTACTTC
-	-	TRBJ2-7	TRBV5-1	CASSLNPGTRNEQYF	TGCGCCAGCAGCCTAAACCCGGGAACCAGAAACGAGCAGTACTTC
-	TRBD1	TRBJ2-7	TRBV19	CASGTGDYEQYF	TGTGCCAGCGGGACAGGGGATTACGAGCAGTACTTC
-	-	TRBJ2-3	TRBV27	CASSLGGGSDTQYF	TGTGCCAGCAGTTTAGGGGGCGGATCAGATACGCAGTATTTT
-	-	TRBJ2-2	TRBV18	CASSPNQGSTGELFF	TGTGCCAGCTCACCAAACCAGGGTAGTACCGGGGAGCTGTTTTTT
-	-	TRBJ2-1	TRBV14	CASSQNSGWNEQFF	TGTGCCAGCAGCCAAAATTCCGGGTGGAATGAGCAGTTCTTC
-	-	TRBJ2-5	TRBV10-3	CAISGEDRGTQYF	TGTGCCATCAGTGGGGAGGACCGAGGGACCCAGTACTTC
few	-	TRBJ1-5	TRBV28	CASSPFLRPQHF	TGTGCCAGCAGTCCATTTCTCCGGCCCCAGCATTTT
-	TRBD2	TRBJ2-1	TRBV7-9	CASRGTSGSFHEQFF	TGTGCCAGCAGGGGGACTAGCGGGAGCTTCCATGAGCAGTTCTTC
-	-	TRBJ1-4	TRBV7-6	CASSLSYSGIEKLFF	TGTGCCAGCAGCTTAAGCTACAGCGGAATTGAAAAACTGTTTTTT
-	-	TRBJ2-7	TRBV27	CASTKMGTPSYEQYF	TGTGCCAGCACCAAAATGGGGACGCCGTCCTACGAGCAGTACTTC
few	TRBD2	TRBJ2-3	TRBV15	CATSRTSSYTQYF	TGTGCCACCAGCAGGACTAGCTCCTACACGCAGTATTTT
-	-	TRBJ1-5	TRBV9	CASSVDGTPDQPQHF	TGTGCCAGCAGCGTTGACGGGACACCTGATCAGCCCCAGCATTTT
-	-	TRBJ2-1	TRBV7-9	CASSKRQGGLRSSYNEQFF	TGTGCCAGCAGCAAAAGACAGGGAGGATTGCGGAGCTCCTACAATGAGCAGTTCTTC